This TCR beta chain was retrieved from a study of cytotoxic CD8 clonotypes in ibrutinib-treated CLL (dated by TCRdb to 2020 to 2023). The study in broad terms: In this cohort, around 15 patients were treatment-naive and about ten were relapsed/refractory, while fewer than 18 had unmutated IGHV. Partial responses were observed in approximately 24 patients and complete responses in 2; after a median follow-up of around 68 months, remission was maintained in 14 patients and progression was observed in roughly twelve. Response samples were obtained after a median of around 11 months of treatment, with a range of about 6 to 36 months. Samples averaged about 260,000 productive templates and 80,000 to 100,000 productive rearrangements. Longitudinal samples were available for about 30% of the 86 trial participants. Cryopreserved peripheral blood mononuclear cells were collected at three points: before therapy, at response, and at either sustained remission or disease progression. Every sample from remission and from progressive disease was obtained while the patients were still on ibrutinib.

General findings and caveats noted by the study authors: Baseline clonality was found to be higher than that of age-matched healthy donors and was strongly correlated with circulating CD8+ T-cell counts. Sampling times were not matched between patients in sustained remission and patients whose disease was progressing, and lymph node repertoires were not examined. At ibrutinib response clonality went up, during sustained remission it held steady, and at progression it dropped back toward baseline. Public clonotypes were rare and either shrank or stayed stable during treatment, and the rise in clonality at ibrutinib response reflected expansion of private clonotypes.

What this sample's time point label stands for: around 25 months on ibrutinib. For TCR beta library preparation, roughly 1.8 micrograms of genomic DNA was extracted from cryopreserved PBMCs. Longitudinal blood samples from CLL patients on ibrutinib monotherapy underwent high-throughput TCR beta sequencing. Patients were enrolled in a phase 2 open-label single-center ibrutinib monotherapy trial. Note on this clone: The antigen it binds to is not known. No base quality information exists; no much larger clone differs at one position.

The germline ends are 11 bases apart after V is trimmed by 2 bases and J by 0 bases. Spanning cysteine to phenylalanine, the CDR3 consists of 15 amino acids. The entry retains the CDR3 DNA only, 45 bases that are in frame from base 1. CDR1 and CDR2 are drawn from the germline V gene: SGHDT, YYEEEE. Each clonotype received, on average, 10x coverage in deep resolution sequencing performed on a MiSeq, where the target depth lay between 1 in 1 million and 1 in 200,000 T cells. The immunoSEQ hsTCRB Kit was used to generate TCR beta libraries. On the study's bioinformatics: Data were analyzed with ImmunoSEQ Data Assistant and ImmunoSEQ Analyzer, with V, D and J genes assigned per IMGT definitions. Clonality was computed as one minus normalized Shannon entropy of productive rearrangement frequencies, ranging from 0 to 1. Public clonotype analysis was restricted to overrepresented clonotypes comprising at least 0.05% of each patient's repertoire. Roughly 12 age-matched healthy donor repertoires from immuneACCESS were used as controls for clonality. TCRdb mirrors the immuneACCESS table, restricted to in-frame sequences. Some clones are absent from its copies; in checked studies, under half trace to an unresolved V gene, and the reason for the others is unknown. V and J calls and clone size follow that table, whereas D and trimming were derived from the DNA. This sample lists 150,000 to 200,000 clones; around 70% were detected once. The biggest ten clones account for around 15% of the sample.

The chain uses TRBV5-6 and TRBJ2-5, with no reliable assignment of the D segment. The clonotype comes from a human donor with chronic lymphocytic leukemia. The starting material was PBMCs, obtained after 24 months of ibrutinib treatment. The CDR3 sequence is CASSFLQKYQETQYF. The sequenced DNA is TGTGCCAGCAGCTTCTTACAGAAGTACCAAGAGACCCAGTACTTC.